This record looks at one T cell receptor beta chain sequence and its context. Participants' reported clinical history set cohort assignment. Germline V gene sequence: CDR1 SGHTA, CDR2 FQGNSA. The CDR3 consists of 16 residues. V lost 8 bases, J lost 7 bases, and 12 bases stayed unmatched. This sample was taken from a study of blood T cell repertoires in COVID-19. About the study: Samples representing acute and convalescent COVID-19 were sourced from the United States, Italy and Spain. T cells, B-cell-depleted T cells, or PBMCs supplied cDNA or gDNA.

The protocol was immunoSEQ multiplex PCR, while the TCRdb copy is restricted to in-frame clones and leaves out a portion. The repertoire holds approximately 190,000 clones, roughly 82% seen once, with approximately 4.7% in the top ten. The origin of this receptor is a woman in her sixties with acute COVID-19. Input material: PBMCs or T cells enriched from blood (not recorded which). The genes are TRBV7-2 and TRBJ1-6; 9 bases fit TRBD1. CDR3 in amino acids: CASGLTGTGLNSPLHF. Here the CDR3 DNA reads TGTGCCAGCGGTCTAACGGGGACAGGGTTAAATTCACCCCTCCACTTT.